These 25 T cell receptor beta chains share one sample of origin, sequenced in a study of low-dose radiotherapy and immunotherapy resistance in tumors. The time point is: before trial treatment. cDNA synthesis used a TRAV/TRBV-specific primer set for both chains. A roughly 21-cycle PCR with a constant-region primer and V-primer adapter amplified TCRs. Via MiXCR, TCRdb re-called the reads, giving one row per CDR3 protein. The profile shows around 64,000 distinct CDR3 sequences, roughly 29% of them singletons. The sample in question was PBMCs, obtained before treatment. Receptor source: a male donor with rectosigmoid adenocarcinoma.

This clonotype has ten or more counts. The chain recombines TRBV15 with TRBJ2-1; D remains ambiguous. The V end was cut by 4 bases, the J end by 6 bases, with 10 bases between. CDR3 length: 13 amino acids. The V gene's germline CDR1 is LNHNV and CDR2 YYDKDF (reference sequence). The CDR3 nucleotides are TGTGCCACCAGCACCCCTATATCCAATGAGCAGTTCTTC. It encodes CATSTPISNEQFF.

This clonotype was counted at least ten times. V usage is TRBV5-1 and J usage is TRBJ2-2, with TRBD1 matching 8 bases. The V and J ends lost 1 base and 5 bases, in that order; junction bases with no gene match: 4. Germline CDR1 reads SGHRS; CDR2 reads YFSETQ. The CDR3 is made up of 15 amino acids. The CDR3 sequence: CASSLSGGGTGELFF. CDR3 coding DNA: TGCGCCAGCAGCTTGTCAGGGGGCGGAACCGGGGAGCTGTTTTTT. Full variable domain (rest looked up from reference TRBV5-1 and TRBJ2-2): KAGVTQTPRYLIKTRGQQVTLSCSPISGHRSVSWYQQTPGQGLQFLFEYFSETQRNKGNFPGRFSGRQFSNSRSEMNVSTLELGDSALYLCASSLSGGGTGELFFGEGSRLTVL.

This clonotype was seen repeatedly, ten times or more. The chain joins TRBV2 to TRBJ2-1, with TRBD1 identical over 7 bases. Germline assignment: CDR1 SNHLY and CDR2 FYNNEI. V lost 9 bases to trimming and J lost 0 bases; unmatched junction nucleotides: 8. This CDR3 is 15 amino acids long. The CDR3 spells CASGTDRSSYNEQFF. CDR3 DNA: TGTGCCAGTGGGACGGACAGGAGCTCCTACAATGAGCAGTTCTTC.

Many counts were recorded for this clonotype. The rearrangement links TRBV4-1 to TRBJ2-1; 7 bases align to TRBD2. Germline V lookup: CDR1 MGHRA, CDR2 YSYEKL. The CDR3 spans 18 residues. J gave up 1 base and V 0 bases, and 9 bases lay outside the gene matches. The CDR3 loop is CASSQEGGRAESYNEQFF. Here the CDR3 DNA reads TGCGCCAGCAGCCAAGAAGGTGGGAGGGCCGAGTCCTACAATGAGCAGTTCTTC.

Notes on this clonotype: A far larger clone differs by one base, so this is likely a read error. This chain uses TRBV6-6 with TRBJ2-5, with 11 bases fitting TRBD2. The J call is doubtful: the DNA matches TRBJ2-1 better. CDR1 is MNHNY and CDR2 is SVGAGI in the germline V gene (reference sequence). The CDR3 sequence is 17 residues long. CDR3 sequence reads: CASSYTGPSGGTYEQFF. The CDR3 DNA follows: TGTGCCAGCAGTTACACAGGTCCTAGCGGGGGGACCTACGAGCAGTTCTTC.

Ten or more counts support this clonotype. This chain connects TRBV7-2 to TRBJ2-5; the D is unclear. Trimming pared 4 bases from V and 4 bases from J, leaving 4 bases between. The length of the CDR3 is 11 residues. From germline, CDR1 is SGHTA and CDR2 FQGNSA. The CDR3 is CASSSRETQYF. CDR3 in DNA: TGTGCCAGCAGCTCGAGAGAGACCCAGTACTTC.

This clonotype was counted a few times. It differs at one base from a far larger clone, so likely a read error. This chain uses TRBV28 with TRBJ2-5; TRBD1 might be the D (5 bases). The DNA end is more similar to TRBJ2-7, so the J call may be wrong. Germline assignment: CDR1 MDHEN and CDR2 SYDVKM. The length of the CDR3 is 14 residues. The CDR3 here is CASTIGALAYEQYF. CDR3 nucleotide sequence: TGTGCCAGCACCATAGGGGCGCTTGCCTACGAGCAGTACTTC.

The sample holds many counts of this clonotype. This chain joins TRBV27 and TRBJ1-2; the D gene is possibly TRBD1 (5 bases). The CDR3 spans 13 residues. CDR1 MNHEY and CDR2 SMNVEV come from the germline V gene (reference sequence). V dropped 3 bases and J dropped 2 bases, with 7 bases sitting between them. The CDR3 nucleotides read TGTGCCAGCAGTTTCTGGGACAACTATGGCTACACCTTC. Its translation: CASSFWDNYGYTF.

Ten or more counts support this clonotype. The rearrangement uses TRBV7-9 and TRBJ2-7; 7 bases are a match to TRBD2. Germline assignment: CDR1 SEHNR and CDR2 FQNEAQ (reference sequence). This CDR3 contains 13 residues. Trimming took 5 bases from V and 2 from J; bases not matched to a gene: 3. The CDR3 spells CASSGDYAYEQYF. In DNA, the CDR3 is TGTGCCAGCAGCGGGGACTATGCCTACGAGCAGTACTTC.

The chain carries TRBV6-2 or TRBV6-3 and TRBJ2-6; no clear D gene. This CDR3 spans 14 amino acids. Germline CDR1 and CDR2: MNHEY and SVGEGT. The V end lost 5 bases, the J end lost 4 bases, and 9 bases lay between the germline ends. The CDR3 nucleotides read TGTGCCAGCAGTACCCGCGCCGGGGCCAACGTCCTGACTTTC. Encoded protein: CASSTRAGANVLTF.

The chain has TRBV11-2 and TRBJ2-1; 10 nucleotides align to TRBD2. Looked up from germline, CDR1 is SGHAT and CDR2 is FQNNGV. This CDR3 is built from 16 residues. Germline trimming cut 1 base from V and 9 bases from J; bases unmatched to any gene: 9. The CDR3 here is CASSLAGASGSGEQFF. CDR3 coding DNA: TGTGCCAGCAGCTTAGCCGGGGCTAGCGGGAGCGGTGAGCAGTTCTTC.

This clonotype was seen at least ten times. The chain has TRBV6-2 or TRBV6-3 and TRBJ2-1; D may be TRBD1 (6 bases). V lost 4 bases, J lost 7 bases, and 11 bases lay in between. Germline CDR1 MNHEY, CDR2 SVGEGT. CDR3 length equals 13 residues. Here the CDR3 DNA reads TGTGCCAGCAGTTCCTCTCAGGGGAATGAGCAGTTCTTC. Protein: CASSSSQGNEQFF.

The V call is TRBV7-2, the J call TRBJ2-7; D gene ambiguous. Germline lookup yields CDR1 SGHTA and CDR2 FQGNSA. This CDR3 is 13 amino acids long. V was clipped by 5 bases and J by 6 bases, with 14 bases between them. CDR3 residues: CASSQDQPSEQYF. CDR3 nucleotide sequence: TGTGCCAGCAGCCAGGACCAGCCTAGCGAGCAGTACTTC. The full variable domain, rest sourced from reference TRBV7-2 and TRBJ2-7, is GAGVSQSPSNKVTEKGKDVELRCDPISGHTALYWYRQSLGQGLEFLIYFQGNSAPDKSGLPSDRFSAERTGGSVSTLTIQRTQQEDSAVYLCASSQDQPSEQYFGPGTRLTVT.

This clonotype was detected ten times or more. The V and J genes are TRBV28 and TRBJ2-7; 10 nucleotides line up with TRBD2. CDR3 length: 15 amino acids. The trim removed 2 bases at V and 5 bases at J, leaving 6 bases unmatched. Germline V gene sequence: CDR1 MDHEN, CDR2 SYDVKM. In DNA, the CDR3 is TGTGCCAGCAGTTTACCCCTAGCGGGAGTCCACGAGCAGTACTTC. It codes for CASSLPLAGVHEQYF.

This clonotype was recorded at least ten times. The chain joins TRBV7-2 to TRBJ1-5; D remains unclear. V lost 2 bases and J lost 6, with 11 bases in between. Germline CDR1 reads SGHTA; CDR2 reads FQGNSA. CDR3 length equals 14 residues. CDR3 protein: CASSLSWGPQPQHF. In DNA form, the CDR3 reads TGTGCCAGCAGCTTATCCTGGGGTCCTCAGCCCCAGCATTTT.

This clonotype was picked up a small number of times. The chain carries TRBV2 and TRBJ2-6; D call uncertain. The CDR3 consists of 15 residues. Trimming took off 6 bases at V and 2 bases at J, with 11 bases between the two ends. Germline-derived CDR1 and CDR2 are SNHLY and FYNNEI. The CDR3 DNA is TGTGCCAGCAGGACACGGGCCACTGGGGCCAACGTCCTGACTTTC. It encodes CASRTRATGANVLTF.

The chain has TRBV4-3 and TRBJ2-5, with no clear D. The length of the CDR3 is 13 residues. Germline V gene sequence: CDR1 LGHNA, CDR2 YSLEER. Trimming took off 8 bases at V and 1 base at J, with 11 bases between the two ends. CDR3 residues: CASSRTPQETQYF. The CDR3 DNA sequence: TGCGCCAGCTCTCGGACGCCCCAAGAGACCCAGTACTTC.

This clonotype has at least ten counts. CDR3 loop: CASSPGGPPRDEQYF. In DNA form, the CDR3 reads TGTGCCAGTAGTCCCGGGGGACCTCCTAGGGACGAGCAGTACTTC. The V gene is TRBV19, the J gene TRBJ2-7; TRBD2 might be the D (6 bases). The germline V and J ends were trimmed by 5 bases and 5 bases, with 19 bases remaining between them. Germline CDR1 LNHDA, CDR2 SQIVND (reference sequence). This CDR3 comprises 15 residues. Drawing the rest from reference TRBV19 and TRBJ2-7, the complete variable domain is DGGITQSPKYLFRKEGQNVTLSCEQNLNHDAMYWYRQDPGQGLRLIYYSQIVNDFQKGDIAEGYSVSREKKESFPLTVTSAQKNPTAFYLCASSPGGPPRDEQYFGPGTRLTVT.

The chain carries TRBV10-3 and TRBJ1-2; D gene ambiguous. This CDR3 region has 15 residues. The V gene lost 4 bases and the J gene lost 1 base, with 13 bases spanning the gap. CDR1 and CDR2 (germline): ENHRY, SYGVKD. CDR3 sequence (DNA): TGTGCCATCAGTGGCTTTGACCGACGTAACTATGGCTACACCTTC. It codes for CAISGFDRRNYGYTF.

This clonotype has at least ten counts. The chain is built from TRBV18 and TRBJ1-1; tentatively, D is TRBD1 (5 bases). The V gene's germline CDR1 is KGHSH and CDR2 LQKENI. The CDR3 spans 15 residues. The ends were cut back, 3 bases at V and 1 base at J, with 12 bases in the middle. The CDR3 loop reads CASSPPEGRNTEAFF. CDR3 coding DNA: TGTGCCAGCTCACCGCCCGAGGGGAGGAACACTGAAGCTTTCTTT.

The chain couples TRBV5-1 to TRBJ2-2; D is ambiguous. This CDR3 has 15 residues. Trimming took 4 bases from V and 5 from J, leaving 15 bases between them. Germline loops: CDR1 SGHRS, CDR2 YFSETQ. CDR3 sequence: CASSPKSAGTGELFF. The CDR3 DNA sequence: TGCGCCAGCAGCCCGAAAAGCGCTGGAACCGGGGAGCTGTTTTTT.

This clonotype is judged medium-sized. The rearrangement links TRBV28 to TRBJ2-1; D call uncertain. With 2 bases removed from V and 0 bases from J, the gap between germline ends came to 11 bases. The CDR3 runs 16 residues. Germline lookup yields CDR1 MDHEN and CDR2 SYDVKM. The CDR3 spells CASSLAGVSSYNEQFF. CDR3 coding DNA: TGTGCCAGCAGTTTAGCTGGGGTCAGCTCCTACAATGAGCAGTTCTTC.

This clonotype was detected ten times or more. The CDR3: CASSLGTPRAYEQYF. CDR3 coding DNA: TGTGCCAGCAGTTTAGGGACACCCAGGGCCTACGAGCAGTACTTC. The chain couples TRBV12-3 or TRBV12-4 to TRBJ2-7; the D gene is possibly TRBD1 (5 bases). The CDR3 spans 15 residues. V was trimmed by 1 base and J by 2 bases, leaving 12 bases between them.

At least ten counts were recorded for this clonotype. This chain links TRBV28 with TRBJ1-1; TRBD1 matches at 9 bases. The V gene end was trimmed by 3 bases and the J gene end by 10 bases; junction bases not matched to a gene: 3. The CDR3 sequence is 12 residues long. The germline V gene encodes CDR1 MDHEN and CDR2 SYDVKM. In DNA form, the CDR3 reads TGTGCCAGCAGTTTGGGACAGGGTGGAGCTTTCTTT. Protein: CASSLGQGGAFF.

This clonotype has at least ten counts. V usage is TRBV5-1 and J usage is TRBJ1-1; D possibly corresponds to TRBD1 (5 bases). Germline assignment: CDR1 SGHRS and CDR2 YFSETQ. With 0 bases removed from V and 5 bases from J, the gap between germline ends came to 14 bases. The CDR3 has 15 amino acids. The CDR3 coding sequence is TGCGCCAGCAGCTTGGAGCCGGGGGTGGAGACTGAAGCTTTCTTT. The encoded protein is CASSLEPGVETEAFF.